This T cell receptor (beta chain) was sequenced for a study of technical replicates of blood from several donors. This clone was counted once. The data were produced by immunoSEQ multiplex PCR, yet TCRdb's version contains in-frame clones alone and is incomplete. The top ten hold approximately 4.6% of the sample, which has 65,000 to 70,000 clones, approximately 88% seen once. The germline V and J ends were trimmed by 4 bases and 2 bases, with 12 bases remaining between them. Germline CDR1 and CDR2: SGHRS and YFSETQ. This CDR3 has 15 amino acids. This TCR came from a human donor in good health. Some clones in this sample may be carry-over from other donors' samples. The specimen sequenced was PBMCs. V is TRBV5-1 and J is TRBJ2-2, with D perhaps matching TRBD1 (6 bases). The CDR3 DNA reads as TGCGCCAGCAGCGGAACAGGGATTAACACCGGGGAGCTGTTTTTT. Its translation: CASSGTGINTGELFF.